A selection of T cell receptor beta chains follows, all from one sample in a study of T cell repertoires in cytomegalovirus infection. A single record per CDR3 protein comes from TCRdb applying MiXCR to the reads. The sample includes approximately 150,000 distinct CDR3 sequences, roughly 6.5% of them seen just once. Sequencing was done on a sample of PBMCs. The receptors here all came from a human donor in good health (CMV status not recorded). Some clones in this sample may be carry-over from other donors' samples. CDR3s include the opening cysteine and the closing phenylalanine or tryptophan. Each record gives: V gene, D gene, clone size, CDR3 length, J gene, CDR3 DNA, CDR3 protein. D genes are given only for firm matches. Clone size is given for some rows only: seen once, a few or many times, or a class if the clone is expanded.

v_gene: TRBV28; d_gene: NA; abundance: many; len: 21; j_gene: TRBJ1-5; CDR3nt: TGTGCCAGCAGTTTTCCGAACGAAGGGGCCCGGGGGAAGTATAGCAATCAGCCCCAGCATTTT; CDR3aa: CASSFPNEGARGKYSNQPQHF
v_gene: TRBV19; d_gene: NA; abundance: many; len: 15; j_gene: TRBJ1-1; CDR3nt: TGTGCCAGTAGTATATGGGCCAGCTCCAACACTGAAGCTTTCTTT; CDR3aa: CASSIWASSNTEAFF
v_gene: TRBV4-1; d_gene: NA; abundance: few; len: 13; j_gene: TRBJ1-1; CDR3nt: TGCGCCAGCAGCCAAGAGGGGACCGGCGGAGCTTTCTTT; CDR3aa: CASSQEGTGGAFF
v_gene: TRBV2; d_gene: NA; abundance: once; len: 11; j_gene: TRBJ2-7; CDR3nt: TGTGCCAGCACCCGGCAGTACGAGCAGTACTTC; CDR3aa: CASTRQYEQYF
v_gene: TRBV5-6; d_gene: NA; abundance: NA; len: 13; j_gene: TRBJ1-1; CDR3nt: TGTGCCAGCAGCTTGGAGGAGTCAGATGAAGCTTTCTTT; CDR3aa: CASSLEESDEAFF
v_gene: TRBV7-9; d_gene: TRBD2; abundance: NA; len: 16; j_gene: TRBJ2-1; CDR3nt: TGTGCCAGCAGCGCATTAGCGGGGGGGCCGCCGAATGAGCAGTTCTTC; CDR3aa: CASSALAGGPPNEQFF
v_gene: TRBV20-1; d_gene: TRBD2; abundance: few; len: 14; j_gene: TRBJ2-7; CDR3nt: TGCAGTGCTATACGGCCTAGCGGATCCTACGAGCAGTACTTC; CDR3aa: CSAIRPSGSYEQYF
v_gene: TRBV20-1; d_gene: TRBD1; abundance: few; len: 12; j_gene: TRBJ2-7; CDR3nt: TGCAGTGCCGTCCAGGGGGCCGGCGAGCAGTACTTC; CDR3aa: CSAVQGAGEQYF
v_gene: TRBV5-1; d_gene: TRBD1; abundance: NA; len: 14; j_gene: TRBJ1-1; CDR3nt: TGCGCCAGCAGCAACTCAGGGGGGTTGAGTGAAGCTTTCTTT; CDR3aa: CASSNSGGLSEAFF
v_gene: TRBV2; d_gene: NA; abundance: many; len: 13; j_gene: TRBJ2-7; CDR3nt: TGTGCCAGCAGCCGGACACTGGGCTGGGGGCAGTACTTC; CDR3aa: CASSRTLGWGQYF
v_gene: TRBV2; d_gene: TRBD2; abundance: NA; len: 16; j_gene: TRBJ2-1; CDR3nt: TGTGCCAGGGAGATTGGGACTAGCGGGGGTCCAGGTGAGCAGTTCTTC; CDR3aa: CAREIGTSGGPGEQFF
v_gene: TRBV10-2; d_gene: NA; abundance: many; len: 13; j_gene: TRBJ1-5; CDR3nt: TGCGCCAGCAATGAGGGCTACAATCAGCCCCAGCATTTT; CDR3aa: CASNEGYNQPQHF
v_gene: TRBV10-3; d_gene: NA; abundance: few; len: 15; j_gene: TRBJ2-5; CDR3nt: TGTGCCATCAGTGACTCAGGGTCGGTGAGAGAGACCCAGTACTTC; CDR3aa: CAISDSGSVRETQYF
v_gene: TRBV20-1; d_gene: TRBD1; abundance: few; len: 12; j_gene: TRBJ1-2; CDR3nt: TGCAGTGCTACAGGGGGCGGCTATGGCTACACCTTC; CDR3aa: CSATGGGYGYTF
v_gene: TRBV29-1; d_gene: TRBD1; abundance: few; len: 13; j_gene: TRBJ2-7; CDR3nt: TGCAGCGTTGGAAGCAGGGGGCCAGGGGAGCAGTACTTC; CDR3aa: CSVGSRGPGEQYF
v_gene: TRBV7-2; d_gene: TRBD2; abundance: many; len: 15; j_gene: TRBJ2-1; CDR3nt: TGTGCCAGCAGCTTAGTCGGGCGGGGGGGGCATGAGCAGTTCTTC; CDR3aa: CASSLVGRGGHEQFF
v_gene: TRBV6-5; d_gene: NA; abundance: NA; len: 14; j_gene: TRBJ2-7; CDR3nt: TGTGCCAGCACCGGCCGGGACTCGGCTGACGAGCAGTACTTC; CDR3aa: CASTGRDSADEQYF
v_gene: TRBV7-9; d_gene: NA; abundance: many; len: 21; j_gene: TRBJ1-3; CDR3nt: TGTGCCAGCAGCTTAGCCCCGCAGAGGGCGAAGTATCCAATTCCTGGAAACACCATATATTTT; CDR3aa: CASSLAPQRAKYPIPGNTIYF
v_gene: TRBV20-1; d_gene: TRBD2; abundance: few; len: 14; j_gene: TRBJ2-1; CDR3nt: TGCAGTGCTAGGAGGCTAGCGGGGGAGGGGGAGCAGTTCTTC; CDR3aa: CSARRLAGEGEQFF
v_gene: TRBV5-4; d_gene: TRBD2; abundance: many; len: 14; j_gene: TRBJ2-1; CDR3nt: TGTGCCAGCAGCCGCGAGGTAGCGGGGGGTGAGCAGTTCTTC; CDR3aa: CASSREVAGGEQFF
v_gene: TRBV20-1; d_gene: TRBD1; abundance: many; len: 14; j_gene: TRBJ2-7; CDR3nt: TGCAGTGCTAACCCGGGACAGGGTATCTTCGAGCAGTACTTC; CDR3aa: CSANPGQGIFEQYF
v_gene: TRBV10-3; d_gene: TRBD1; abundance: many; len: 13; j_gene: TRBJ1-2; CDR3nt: TGTGCCTCAACACCCACAGGGGACTATGGCTACACCTTC; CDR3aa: CASTPTGDYGYTF
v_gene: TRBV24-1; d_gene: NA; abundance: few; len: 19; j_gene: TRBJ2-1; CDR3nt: TGTGCCACCAGTGATTACCAGGGGGCCAGCGGGGGGCCGAACAATGAGCAGTTCTTC; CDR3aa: CATSDYQGASGGPNNEQFF
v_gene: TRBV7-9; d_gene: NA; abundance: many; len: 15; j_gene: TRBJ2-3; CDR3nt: TGTGCCAGCAGCTTAGGACGAAGCCTCACAGATACGCAGTATTTT; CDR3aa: CASSLGRSLTDTQYF
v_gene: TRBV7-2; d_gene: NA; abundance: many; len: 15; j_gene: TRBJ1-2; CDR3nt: TGTGCCAGCAGCCCCCGGGCGAGGGGTAACTATGGCTACACCTTC; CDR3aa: CASSPRARGNYGYTF
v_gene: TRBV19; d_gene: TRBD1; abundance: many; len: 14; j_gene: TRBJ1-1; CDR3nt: TGTGCCAGTAGTACTGGACAGGGGAGTTCTGAAGCTTTCTTT; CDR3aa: CASSTGQGSSEAFF
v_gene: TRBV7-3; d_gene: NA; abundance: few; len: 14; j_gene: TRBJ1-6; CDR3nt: TGTGCCAGCAGCAACGGGGCGGCGGGTTCACCCCTCCACTTT; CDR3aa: CASSNGAAGSPLHF
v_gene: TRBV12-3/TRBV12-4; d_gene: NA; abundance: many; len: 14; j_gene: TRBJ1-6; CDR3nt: TGTGCCAGCTGCTCCCGACATATTAAGTCACCCCTCCACTTT; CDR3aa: CASCSRHIKSPLHF
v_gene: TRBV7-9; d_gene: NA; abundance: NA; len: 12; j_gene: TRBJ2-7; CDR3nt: TGTGCCAGCAGCTTAGAGTACAACGAGCAGTACTTC; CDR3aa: CASSLEYNEQYF
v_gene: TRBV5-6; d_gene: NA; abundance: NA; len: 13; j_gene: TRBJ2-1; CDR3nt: TGTGCCAGCACTAGGACCTCCTACAATGAGCAGTTCTTC; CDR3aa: CASTRTSYNEQFF
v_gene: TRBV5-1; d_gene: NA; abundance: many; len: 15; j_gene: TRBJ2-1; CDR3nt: TGCGCCAGCAGCTTCACAGGGAACACCTACAATGAGCAGTTCTTC; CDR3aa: CASSFTGNTYNEQFF
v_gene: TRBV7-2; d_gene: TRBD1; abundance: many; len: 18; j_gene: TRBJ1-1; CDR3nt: TGTGCCAGCAGCGCAAAACCGGGACAGAGGTTGCGAAACACTGAAGCTTTCTTT; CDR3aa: CASSAKPGQRLRNTEAFF
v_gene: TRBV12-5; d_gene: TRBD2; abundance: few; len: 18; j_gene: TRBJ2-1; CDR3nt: TGTGCTAGTGTCCTCGGACTAGCGGGGGGGTCAACCTACAATGAGCAGTTCTTC; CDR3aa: CASVLGLAGGSTYNEQFF
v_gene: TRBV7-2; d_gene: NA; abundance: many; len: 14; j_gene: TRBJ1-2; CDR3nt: TGTGCCAGCAGCTCCTACCCCTCTATAAATGGCTACACCTTC; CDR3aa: CASSSYPSINGYTF
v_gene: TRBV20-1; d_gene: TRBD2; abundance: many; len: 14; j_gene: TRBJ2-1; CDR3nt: TGCAGTGCTAGCGGGGGGGCCCGGGAAAATGAGCAGTTCTTC; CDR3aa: CSASGGARENEQFF
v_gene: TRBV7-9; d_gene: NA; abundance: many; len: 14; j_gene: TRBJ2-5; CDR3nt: TGTGCCAGCAGCTTGGCAATTTCGCAAGAGACCCAGTACTTC; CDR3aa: CASSLAISQETQYF
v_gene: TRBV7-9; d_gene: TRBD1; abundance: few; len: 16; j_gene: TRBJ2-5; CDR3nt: TGTGCCAGCAGCCACAACAGGGGTGACGGCCAAGAGACCCAGTACTTC; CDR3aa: CASSHNRGDGQETQYF
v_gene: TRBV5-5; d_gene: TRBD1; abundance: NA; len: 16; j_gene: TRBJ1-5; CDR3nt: TGTGCCAGCAGACAAGGACAGGAGTATAGCAATCAGCCCCAGCATTTT; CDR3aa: CASRQGQEYSNQPQHF
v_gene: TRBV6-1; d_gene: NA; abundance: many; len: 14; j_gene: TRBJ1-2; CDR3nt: TGTGCCAGCAGTGAAGGGGTAGGCGGGTTTGGCTACACCTTC; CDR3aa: CASSEGVGGFGYTF
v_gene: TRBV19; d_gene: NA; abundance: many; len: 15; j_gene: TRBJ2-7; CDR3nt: TGTGCCAGTAGTCCAAGACCGGGACCATCATACGAGCAGTACTTC; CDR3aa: CASSPRPGPSYEQYF
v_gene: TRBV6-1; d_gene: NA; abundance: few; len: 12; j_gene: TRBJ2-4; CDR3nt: TGTGCCAGCAGTGAGAAGAGAAACATTCAGTACTTC; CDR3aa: CASSEKRNIQYF